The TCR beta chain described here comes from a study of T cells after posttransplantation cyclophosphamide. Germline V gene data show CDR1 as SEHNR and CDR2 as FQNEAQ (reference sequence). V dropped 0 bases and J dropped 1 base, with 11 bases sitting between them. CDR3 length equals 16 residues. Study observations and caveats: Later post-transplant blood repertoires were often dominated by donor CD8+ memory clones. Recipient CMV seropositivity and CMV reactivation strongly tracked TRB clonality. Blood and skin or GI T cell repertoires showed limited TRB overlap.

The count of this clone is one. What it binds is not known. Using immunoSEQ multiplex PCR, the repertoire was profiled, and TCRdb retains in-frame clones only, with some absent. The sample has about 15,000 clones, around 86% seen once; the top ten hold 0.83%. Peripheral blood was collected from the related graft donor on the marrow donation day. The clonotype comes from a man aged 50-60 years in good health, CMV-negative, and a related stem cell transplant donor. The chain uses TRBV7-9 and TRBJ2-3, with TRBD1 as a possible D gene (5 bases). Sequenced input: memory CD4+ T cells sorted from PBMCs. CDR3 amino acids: CASSLARARGTDTQYF. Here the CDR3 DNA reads TGTGCCAGCAGCTTAGCGCGCGCCAGGGGCACAGATACGCAGTATTTT. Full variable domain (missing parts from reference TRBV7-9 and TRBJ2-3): DTGVSQNPRHKITKRGQNVTFRCDPISEHNRLYWYRQTLGQGPEFLTYFQNEAQLEKSRLLSDRFSAERPKGSFSTLEIQRTEQGDSAMYLCASSLARARGTDTQYFGPGTRLTVL.